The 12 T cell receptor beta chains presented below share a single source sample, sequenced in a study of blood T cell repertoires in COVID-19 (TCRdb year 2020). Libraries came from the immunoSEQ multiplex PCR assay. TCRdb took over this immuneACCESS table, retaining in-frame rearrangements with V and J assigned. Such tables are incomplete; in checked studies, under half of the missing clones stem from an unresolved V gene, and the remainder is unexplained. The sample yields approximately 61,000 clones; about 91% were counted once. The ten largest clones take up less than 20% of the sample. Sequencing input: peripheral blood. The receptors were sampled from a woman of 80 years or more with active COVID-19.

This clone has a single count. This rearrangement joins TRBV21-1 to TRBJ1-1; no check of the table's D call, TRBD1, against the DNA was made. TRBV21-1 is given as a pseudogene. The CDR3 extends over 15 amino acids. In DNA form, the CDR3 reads TGTGCCAGCAGCTGCTGGACAGGGAAATACACTGAAGCTTTCTTT. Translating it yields CASSCWTGKYTEAFF.

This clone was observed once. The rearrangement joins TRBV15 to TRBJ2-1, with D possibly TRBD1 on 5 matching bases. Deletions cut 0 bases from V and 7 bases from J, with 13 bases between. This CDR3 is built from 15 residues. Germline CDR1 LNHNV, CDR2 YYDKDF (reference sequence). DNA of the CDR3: TGTGCCACCAGCAGAGATGGACAACAATGGAATGAGCAGTTCTTC. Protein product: CATSRDGQQWNEQFF.

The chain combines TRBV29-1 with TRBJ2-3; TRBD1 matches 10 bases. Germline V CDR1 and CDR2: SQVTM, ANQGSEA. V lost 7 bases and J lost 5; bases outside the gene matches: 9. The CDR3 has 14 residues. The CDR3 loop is CSAADRGAGDTQYF. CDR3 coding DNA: TGCAGCGCCGCGGACAGGGGGGCAGGAGATACGCAGTATTTT.

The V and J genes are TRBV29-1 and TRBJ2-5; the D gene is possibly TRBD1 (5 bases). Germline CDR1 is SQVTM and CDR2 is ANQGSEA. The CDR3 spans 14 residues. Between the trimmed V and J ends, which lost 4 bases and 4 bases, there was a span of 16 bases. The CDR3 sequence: CSVAWGRGGETQYF. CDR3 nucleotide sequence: TGCAGCGTTGCCTGGGGAAGGGGCGGAGAGACCCAGTACTTC.

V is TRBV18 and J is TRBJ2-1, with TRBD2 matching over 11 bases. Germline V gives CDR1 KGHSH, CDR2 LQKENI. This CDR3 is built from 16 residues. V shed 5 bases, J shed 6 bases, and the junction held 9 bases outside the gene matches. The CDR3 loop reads CASSRPVTSGANEQFF. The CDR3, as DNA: TGTGCCAGCTCAAGACCCGTGACTAGCGGGGCCAATGAGCAGTTCTTC.

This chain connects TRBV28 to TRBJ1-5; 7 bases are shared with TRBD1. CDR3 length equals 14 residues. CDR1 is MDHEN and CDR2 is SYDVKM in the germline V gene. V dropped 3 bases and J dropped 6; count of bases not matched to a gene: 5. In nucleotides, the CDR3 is TGTGCCAGCAGTTTGGGGCAGGGGGTTCAGCCCCAGCATTTT. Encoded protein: CASSLGQGVQPQHF.

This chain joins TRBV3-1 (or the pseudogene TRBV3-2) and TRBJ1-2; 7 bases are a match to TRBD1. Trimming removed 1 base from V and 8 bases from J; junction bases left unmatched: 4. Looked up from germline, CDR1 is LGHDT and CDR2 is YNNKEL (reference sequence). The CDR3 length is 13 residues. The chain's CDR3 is CASSQGDSWGYTF. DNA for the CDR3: TGTGCCAGCAGCCAAGGGGACAGTTGGGGCTACACCTTC.

The CDR3 bases are TGCGCCAGCAGCTTGGCTCCGATTGGAGGAACGCAGTATTTT. This gives the protein CASSLAPIGGTQYF. J is TRBJ2-3 and V is TRBV5-1, with a weak D call TRBD2 (5 bases). Trimming left V 0 bases short and J 9 bases short, with 14 bases between. The germline V gene encodes CDR1 SGHRS and CDR2 YFSETQ. The CDR3 is 14 amino acids.

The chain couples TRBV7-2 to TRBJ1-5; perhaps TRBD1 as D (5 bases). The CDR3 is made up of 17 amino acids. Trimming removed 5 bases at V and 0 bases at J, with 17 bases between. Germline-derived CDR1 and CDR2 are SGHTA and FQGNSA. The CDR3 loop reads CASSHRGGTYSNQPQHF. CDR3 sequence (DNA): TGTGCCAGCAGCCACCGGGGGGGAACATATAGCAATCAGCCCCAGCATTTT.

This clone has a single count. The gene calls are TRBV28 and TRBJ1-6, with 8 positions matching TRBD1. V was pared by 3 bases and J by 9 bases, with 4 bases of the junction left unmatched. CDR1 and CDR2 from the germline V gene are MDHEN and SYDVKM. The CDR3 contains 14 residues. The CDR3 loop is CASSFTGGGSPLHF. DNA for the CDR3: TGTGCCAGCAGTTTCACAGGGGGAGGTTCACCCCTCCACTTT.

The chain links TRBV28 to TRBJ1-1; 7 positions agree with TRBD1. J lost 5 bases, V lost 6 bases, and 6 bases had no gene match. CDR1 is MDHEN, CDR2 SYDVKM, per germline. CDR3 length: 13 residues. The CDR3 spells CASSVGGGTEAFF. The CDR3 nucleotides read TGTGCCAGCAGCGTAGGGGGCGGAACTGAAGCTTTCTTT. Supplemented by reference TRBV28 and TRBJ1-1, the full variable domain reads DVKVTQSSRYLVKRTGEKVFLECVQDMDHENMFWYRQDPGLGLRLIYFSYDVKMKEKGDIPEGYSVSREKKERFSLILESASTNQTSMYLCASSVGGGTEAFFGQGTRLTVV.

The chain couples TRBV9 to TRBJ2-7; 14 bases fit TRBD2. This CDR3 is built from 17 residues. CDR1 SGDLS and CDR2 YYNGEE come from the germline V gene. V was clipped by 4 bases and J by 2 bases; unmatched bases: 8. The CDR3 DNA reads TGTGCCAGCAGCTCAACCGGGACTAGCGGGGGCCCCTACGAGCAGTACTTC. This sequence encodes CASSSTGTSGGPYEQYF.